The clone carrying this T cell receptor (beta chain) has only one observation. The CDR3 has 14 amino acids. V lost 8 bases and J 4 bases, leaving 17 bases between the germline ends. The V gene's germline CDR1 is SGHNT and CDR2 YENEEA. The record originates from a study of PD-L1 blockade in urothelial cancer. Study as a whole: In the patient group, about 90% of the roughly 29 were males with bladder-origin urothelial cancer. Analysis of blood occurred 3 weeks (second dose) and 6 weeks after treatment start.

Profiling relied on immunoSEQ multiplex PCR, and the TCRdb table lists in-frame clones only, not all of them. The sample carries 70,000 to 90,000 clones, about four fifths recorded once. The chain is built from TRBV11-3 and TRBJ1-1; a weak D match, TRBD1 (6 bases). The receptor comes from a man between 70 and 80 years old with urothelial cancer. Source: PBMCs, taken around atezolizumab (anti-PD-L1) treatment. CDR3 amino acids: CASGHHLQGTEAFF. In DNA, the CDR3 is TGTGCCAGCGGCCATCATCTACAGGGCACTGAAGCTTTCTTT.